The 19 T cell receptor beta chains below come from one sample, sequenced in a study of shared clonotypes between healthy human individuals. Produced via immunoSEQ multiplex PCR; TCRdb's table is partial and in-frame only. The sample yields 850,000 to 1,200,000 clones, about 75% seen once. Material for sequencing was memory CD4+ T cells sorted from blood. As to subset: CD45RA-negative fraction. These TCRs come from a man younger than 35 in good health.

This chain uses TRBV29-1 with TRBJ2-7; TRBD1 might be the D (5 bases). V dropped 5 bases and J dropped 4 bases, with 15 bases sitting between them. The CDR3 has 13 amino acids. Per the germline V gene, CDR1 is SQVTM and CDR2 is ANQGSEA. This chain's CDR3 is CSVSRGREYEQYF. The CDR3 DNA is TGCAGCGTTTCTAGGGGCCGCGAATACGAGCAGTACTTC.

The chain links TRBV6-1 to TRBJ1-1, with D tentatively TRBD1 (5 bases). The CDR3 runs 15 residues. The germline V and J ends were trimmed by 4 bases and 4 bases, with 16 bases remaining between them. Germline CDR1 is MNHNS and CDR2 is SASEGT. The CDR3 sequence is CASSGSPGRGTEAFF. CDR3 nucleotide sequence: TGTGCCAGCAGTGGATCTCCGGGACGGGGCACTGAAGCTTTCTTT.

This clone was observed a few times. The chain couples TRBV28 to TRBJ2-3; a possible D gene is TRBD2 (7 bases). V was shortened by 6 bases and J by 2 bases, with 15 bases between the two germline ends. The germline V gene has CDR1 MDHEN and CDR2 SYDVKM. The CDR3 sequence is 15 residues long. The CDR3 bases are TGTGCCAGCAGCCCTCGCGGGGGACACACAGATACGCAGTATTTT. Amino acid sequence: CASSPRGGHTDTQYF. Full variable domain (missing parts from reference TRBV28 and TRBJ2-3): DVKVTQSSRYLVKRTGEKVFLECVQDMDHENMFWYRQDPGLGLRLIYFSYDVKMKEKGDIPEGYSVSREKKERFSLILESASTNQTSMYLCASSPRGGHTDTQYFGPGTRLTVL.

The genes are TRBV4-1 and TRBJ2-6; D is ambiguous. The CDR3 sequence is 18 residues long. The ends were cut back, 0 bases at V and 0 bases at J, with 12 bases in the middle. CDR1 is MGHRA and CDR2 is YSYEKL in the germline V gene. The CDR3 region is CASSQEMEGFSGANVLTF. The CDR3 DNA sequence: TGCGCCAGCAGCCAAGAGATGGAAGGGTTCTCTGGGGCCAACGTCCTGACTTTC.

Concerning this clone itself: Other DNA sequences of this sample code for an identical CDR3. The rearrangement joins TRBV5-4 to TRBJ2-5, with 9 nucleotides matching TRBD1. J lost 5 bases, V lost 4 bases, and 6 bases had no gene match. The germline V gene has CDR1 SGHNT and CDR2 YYREEE (reference sequence). The CDR3 length is 14 residues. CDR3 bases: TGTGCCAGCAGCCCCCGGGACAGGGACGAGACCCAGTACTTC. This sequence encodes CASSPRDRDETQYF. The complete variable domain, with remaining parts taken from reference TRBV5-4 and TRBJ2-5, reads ETGVTQSPTHLIKTRGQQVTLRCSSQSGHNTVSWYQQALGQGPQFIFQYYREEENGRGNFPPRFSGLQFPNYSSELNVNALELDDSALYLCASSPRDRDETQYFGPGTRLLVL.

The V gene is TRBV18, the J gene TRBJ2-6, with 7 nucleotides matching TRBD1. The CDR3 covers 15 residues. In germline, CDR1 is KGHSH, CDR2 LQKENI. The junction had 1 base not matched to a gene; V was cut back by 3 bases and J by 2 bases. CDR3 region: CASSPDRAGANVLTF. CDR3 DNA: TGTGCCAGCTCACCCGACAGGGCTGGGGCCAACGTCCTGACTTTC.

The chain combines TRBV6-5 with TRBJ2-5; perhaps TRBD2 as D (6 bases). Trimming cost V 6 bases and J 7 bases, with 18 bases left between them. CDR1 MNHEY and CDR2 SVGAGI come from the germline V gene. This CDR3 is 14 amino acids long. CDR3 in DNA: TGTGCCAGCAGCCGCGGGAAGGGTGAGGTGACCCAGTACTTC. Translating gives CASSRGKGEVTQYF.

There are a few counts of this clone. The chain couples TRBV5-4 to TRBJ2-1; TRBD2 agrees at 10 bases. J gave up 4 bases and V 4 bases, and 5 bases lay outside the gene matches. The CDR3 consists of 15 residues. Germline CDR1 SGHNT, CDR2 YYREEE (reference sequence). This CDR3 reads CASSQTSGEYNEQFF. DNA of the CDR3: TGTGCCAGCAGCCAAACTAGCGGGGAGTACAATGAGCAGTTCTTC.

CDR3 in amino acids: CASSAVRGSTDTQYF. Written as DNA, the CDR3 is TGTGCCAGCAGCGCTGTCCGGGGAAGCACAGATACGCAGTATTTT. The V gene is TRBV9, the J gene TRBJ2-3, with D perhaps TRBD2 (5 bases). There are 15 residues in the CDR3. V was pared by 3 bases and J by 0 bases, with 11 bases between. Germline values: CDR1 SGDLS, CDR2 YYNGEE.

This clone was recorded at least ten times. The rearrangement joins TRBV2 to TRBJ2-7; no reliable D call. Germline lookup yields CDR1 SNHLY and CDR2 FYNNEI. The CDR3 is 13 amino acids. Trimming shortened V by 1 base and J by 4 bases, and 8 bases separated the two germline ends. CDR3 nucleotides: TGTGCCAGCAGTGAAGGGCAGCTGTACGAGCAGTACTTC. This encodes CASSEGQLYEQYF. The entire variable domain, with the rest obtained from reference TRBV2 and TRBJ2-7, is as follows: EPEVTQTPSHQVTQMGQEVILRCVPISNHLYFYWYRQILGQKVEFLVSFYNNEISEKSEIFDDQFSVERPDGSNFTLKIRSTKLEDSAMYFCASSEGQLYEQYFGPGTRLTVT.

The chain recombines TRBV11-2 with TRBJ1-5, with D perhaps TRBD1 (5 bases). Trimming took 0 bases from V and 3 from J, leaving 9 bases between them. Germline-derived CDR1 and CDR2 are SGHAT and FQNNGV. This CDR3 comprises 15 residues. Here the CDR3 reads CASSLDIGVNQPQHF. DNA of the CDR3: TGTGCCAGCAGCTTAGATATAGGGGTCAATCAGCCCCAGCATTTT. Supplemented by reference TRBV11-2 and TRBJ1-5, the full variable domain reads EAGVAQSPRYKIIEKRQSVAFWCNPISGHATLYWYQQILGQGPKLLIQFQNNGVVDDSQLPKDRFSAERLKGVDSTLKIQPAKLEDSAVYLCASSLDIGVNQPQHFGDGTRLSIL.

CDR3 coding DNA: TGTGCCAGCAGCGACACTAGCGGAGGGGGTGAGCAGTTCTTC. It specifies CASSDTSGGGEQFF. The chain joins TRBV9 to TRBJ2-1, with 8 bases identical to TRBD2. In germline, CDR1 is SGDLS, CDR2 YYNGEE. V lost 3 bases and J lost 9; bases outside the gene matches: 8. The CDR3 totals 14 residues.

This clone was detected a few times. The CDR3 sequence: CASIRSAPERYNEQFF. The CDR3 nucleotides are TGTGCCAGCATCAGATCAGCGCCGGAACGCTACAATGAGCAGTTCTTC. The chain links TRBV2 to TRBJ2-1, with D unclear. This CDR3 comprises 16 residues. Per germline, CDR1 SNHLY and CDR2 FYNNEI. V was shortened by 7 bases and J by 3 bases, with 19 bases between the two germline ends.

This chain uses TRBV29-1 with TRBJ1-2; D ambiguous. CDR3 length: 11 amino acids. The V end was cut by 6 bases, the J end by 8 bases, with 13 bases between. Germline V gene lookup returns CDR1 SQVTM and CDR2 ANQGSEA. The CDR3 is CSVLVTGGYTF. The CDR3 nucleotides are TGCAGCGTACTGGTTACGGGGGGCTACACCTTC.

With respect to this clone: Other DNA sequences in this sample translate to the same CDR3. The V gene is TRBV30, the J gene TRBJ2-7, with D hard to call. The CDR3 spans 11 residues. V lost 0 bases, J lost 4 bases, and 4 bases lay in between. CDR1 is GTSNPN and CDR2 is SVGIG in the germline V gene (reference sequence). CDR3 coding DNA: TGTGCCTGGAGTGTACTTTACGAGCAGTACTTC. Translated, it gives CAWSVLYEQYF.

This clone was detected many times. The CDR3 reads CASTGTALKETQYF. DNA for the CDR3: TGTGCCAGCACGGGGACAGCTCTTAAAGAGACCCAGTACTTC. The chain is built from TRBV18 and TRBJ2-5; 7 nucleotides match TRBD1. Unmatched junction bases numbered 9, after V lost 8 bases and J lost 3 bases. CDR3 length: 14 residues. Germline CDR1 and CDR2: KGHSH and LQKENI.

This chain links TRBV6-1 with TRBJ2-5; TRBD1 agrees at 9 bases. The end of the DNA is better explained by TRBJ2-7, so the J call may be wrong. The V gene's germline CDR1 is MNHNS and CDR2 SASEGT. The CDR3 sequence is 15 residues long. The CDR3 sequence: CASTPTGGSSYEQYF. CDR3 nucleotide sequence: TGTGCCAGCACCCCGACAGGGGGAAGCTCCTACGAGCAGTACTTC.

The chain combines TRBV5-1 with TRBJ2-7, with TRBD2 matching 7 bases. The CDR3 contains 13 residues. Trimming cost V 7 bases and J 2 bases; bases outside gene matches: 6. Per germline, CDR1 SGHRS and CDR2 YFSETQ. CDR3 in amino acids: CASGEGRTYEQYF. The CDR3 nucleotides are TGCGCCAGCGGGGAGGGGAGGACCTACGAGCAGTACTTC.

CDR3 DNA: TGTGCCAGCAGTTCCCGGGCCTCCACCCACGGCTACACCTTC. It translates to CASSSRASTHGYTF. The J gene is TRBJ1-2, the V gene TRBV27; no clear D gene. The CDR3 is 14 residues long. V dropped 4 bases and J dropped 8 bases, with 17 bases sitting between them. Germline V gene data show CDR1 as MNHEY and CDR2 as SMNVEV (reference sequence).